This paragraph reports one T cell receptor beta chain. Its antigen is unknown. This specimen comes from a study of response to subunit inactivated influenza vaccine. Findings of the study overall: Each seasonal flu vaccination may recruit only limited new T cells, authors suggested.

TCRdb recomputed calls from the RT-PCR reads with MiXCR, one row per CDR3 protein. In the table there are about 780,000 distinct CDR3 sequences, roughly 18% of which are singletons. This CDR3 has 13 residues. V was trimmed by 3 bases and J by 6 bases, leaving 11 bases between them. V and J are TRBV12-3 or TRBV12-4 and TRBJ1-1, with D hard to call. The TCR originated in a man between 50 and 59 years old who received an inactivated influenza vaccine. Specimen: PBMCs from blood, collected 5 days after vaccination. The CDR3 protein is CASSLGKSAEAFF. CDR3 sequence (DNA): TGTGCCAGCAGTTTGGGCAAGAGTGCTGAAGCTTTCTTT.